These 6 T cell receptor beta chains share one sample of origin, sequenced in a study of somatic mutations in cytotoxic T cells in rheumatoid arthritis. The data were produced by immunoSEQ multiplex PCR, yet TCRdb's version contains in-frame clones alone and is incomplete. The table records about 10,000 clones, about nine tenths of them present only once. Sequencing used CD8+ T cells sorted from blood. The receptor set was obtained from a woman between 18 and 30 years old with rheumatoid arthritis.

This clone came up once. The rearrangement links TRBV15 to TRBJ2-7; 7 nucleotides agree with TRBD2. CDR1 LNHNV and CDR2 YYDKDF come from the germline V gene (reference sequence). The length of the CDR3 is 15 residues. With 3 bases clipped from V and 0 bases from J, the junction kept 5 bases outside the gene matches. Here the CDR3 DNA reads TGTGCCACCAGCAGTTACGGGACTAACTCCTACGAGCAGTACTTC. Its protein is CATSSYGTNSYEQYF.

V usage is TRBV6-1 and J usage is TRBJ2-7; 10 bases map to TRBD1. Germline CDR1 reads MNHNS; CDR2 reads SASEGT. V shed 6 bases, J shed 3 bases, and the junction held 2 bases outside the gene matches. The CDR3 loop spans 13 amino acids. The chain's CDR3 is CASRDRGIYEQYF. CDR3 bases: TGTGCCAGCAGGGACAGGGGGATCTACGAGCAGTACTTC.

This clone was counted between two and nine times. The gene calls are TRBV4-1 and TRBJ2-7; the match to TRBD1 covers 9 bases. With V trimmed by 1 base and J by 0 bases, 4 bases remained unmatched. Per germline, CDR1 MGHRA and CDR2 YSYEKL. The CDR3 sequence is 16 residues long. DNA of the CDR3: TGCGCCAGCAGCCAAGGGCCGACAGGGGGCTCCTACGAGCAGTACTTC. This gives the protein CASSQGPTGGSYEQYF.

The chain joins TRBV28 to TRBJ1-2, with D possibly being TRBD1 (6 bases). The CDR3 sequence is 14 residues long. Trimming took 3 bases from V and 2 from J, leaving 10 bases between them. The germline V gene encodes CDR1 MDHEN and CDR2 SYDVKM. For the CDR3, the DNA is TGTGCCAGCAGTTTCGTCACAGGGAACTATGGCTACACCTTC. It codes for CASSFVTGNYGYTF.

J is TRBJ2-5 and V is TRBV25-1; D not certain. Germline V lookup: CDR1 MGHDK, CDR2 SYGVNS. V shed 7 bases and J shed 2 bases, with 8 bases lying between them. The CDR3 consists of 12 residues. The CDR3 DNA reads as TGTGCCAGCACAGGAACTCAAGAGACCCAGTACTTC. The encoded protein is CASTGTQETQYF. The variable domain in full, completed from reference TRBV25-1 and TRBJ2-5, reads EADIYQTPRYLVIGTGKKITLECSQTMGHDKMYWYQQDPGMELHLIHYSYGVNSTEKGDLSSESTVSRIRTEHFPLTLESARPSHTSQYLCASTGTQETQYFGPGTRLLVL.

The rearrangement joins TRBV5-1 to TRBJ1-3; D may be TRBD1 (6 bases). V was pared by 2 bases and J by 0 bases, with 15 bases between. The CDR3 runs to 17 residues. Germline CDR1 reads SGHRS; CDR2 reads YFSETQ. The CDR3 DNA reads TGCGCCAGCAGCTTTGGGGGGGGGCTTAGCTCTGGAAACACCATATATTTT. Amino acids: CASSFGGGLSSGNTIYF.